A selection of T cell receptor beta chains follows, all from one sample in a study of identical twins. Using its own MiXCR run on the 5' RACE reads, TCRdb lists one record per CDR3 protein. The repertoire holds about 220,000 distinct CDR3 sequences, with over 8% as singletons. Sequences were obtained from memory (CD45RO+) T cells sorted from blood. The origin of the receptors is a young woman in good health. CDR3s leave out the opening cysteine and the closing phenylalanine or tryptophan.

V gene: TRBV6-5
CDR3 length: 12
CDR3 protein: ASSYGTGYQPQH

V gene: TRBV29-1
CDR3 length: 12
CDR3 protein: SVVGTGVNTEAF

V gene: TRBV4-2
CDR3 length: 10
CDR3 protein: ASSQETYGYT

V gene: TRBV29-1
CDR3 length: 13
CDR3 protein: SARSYHGTNEKLF

V gene: TRBV15
CDR3 length: 14
CDR3 protein: ATSEGGRGSNEKLF

V gene: TRBV20-1
CDR3 length: 10
CDR3 protein: SASYGIDTQY

V gene: TRBV7-9
CDR3 length: 12
CDR3 protein: ASSPLASTDGYT

V gene: TRBV27
CDR3 length: 13
CDR3 protein: ASSLARKGTDTQY

V gene: TRBV4-2
CDR3 length: 13
CDR3 protein: ASSQAKRGADTQY

V gene: TRBV6-2/TRBV6-3
CDR3 length: 12
CDR3 protein: ASRGQGDTQPQH

V gene: TRBV6-2/TRBV6-3
CDR3 length: 13
CDR3 protein: ASSFGGTYQETQY

V gene: TRBV12-3/TRBV12-4
CDR3 length: 12
CDR3 protein: ASSWGQGAGPLH

V gene: TRBV10-2
CDR3 length: 11
CDR3 protein: ASSPTGLYEAF

V gene: TRBV11-3
CDR3 length: 13
CDR3 protein: ASRSDGLGYTEAF

V gene: TRBV20-1
CDR3 length: 12
CDR3 protein: SARGSGGGETQY

V gene: TRBV18
CDR3 length: 12
CDR3 protein: ASSWTGPTDTQY

V gene: TRBV20-1
CDR3 length: 14
CDR3 protein: SAREGAGRPNQPQH

V gene: TRBV7-9
CDR3 length: 11
CDR3 protein: ASSLDGPYEQY

V gene: TRBV7-9
CDR3 length: 11
CDR3 protein: ASSVAGGRGQY

V gene: TRBV12-3/TRBV12-4
CDR3 length: 13
CDR3 protein: ASSLRRGLGTEAF

V gene: TRBV19
CDR3 length: 12
CDR3 protein: ASTILGQGAEAF

V gene: TRBV7-2
CDR3 length: 12
CDR3 protein: AGSGRDRVYGYT

V gene: TRBV7-9
CDR3 length: 13
CDR3 protein: ASSSSVPGVNEQF

V gene: TRBV20-1
CDR3 length: 13
CDR3 protein: SAKGPGQGSQPQH

V gene: TRBV19
CDR3 length: 15
CDR3 protein: ASSIGSLLAGWQTQY

V gene: TRBV7-9
CDR3 length: 13
CDR3 protein: ASSLGGTRADTQY

V gene: TRBV5-6
CDR3 length: 12
CDR3 protein: ASSPSGGSYEQY

V gene: TRBV18
CDR3 length: 14
CDR3 protein: ASSPPGTEKNSPLH

V gene: TRBV6-5
CDR3 length: 15
CDR3 protein: ASSSDPQTGSVYGYT

V gene: TRBV5-1
CDR3 length: 14
CDR3 protein: ASRRGAGPVNTEAF

V gene: TRBV5-1
CDR3 length: 12
CDR3 protein: ASSFPSGGNEQF

V gene: TRBV10-3
CDR3 length: 10
CDR3 protein: AVGQKKETQY

V gene: TRBV20-1
CDR3 length: 12
CDR3 protein: SASLLAGGMPQY

V gene: TRBV20-1
CDR3 length: 12
CDR3 protein: SARVAGVGNEQF

V gene: TRBV7-8
CDR3 length: 13
CDR3 protein: ASSLRGQAQETQY

V gene: TRBV6-1
CDR3 length: 13
CDR3 protein: ASSPWDSSGHEQY

V gene: TRBV5-1
CDR3 length: 14
CDR3 protein: ASSSAWGSHNYGYT

V gene: TRBV7-6
CDR3 length: 9
CDR3 protein: ASRNSETQY

V gene: TRBV12-3/TRBV12-4
CDR3 length: 11
CDR3 protein: ASSFGGRFEAF

V gene: TRBV5-6
CDR3 length: 12
CDR3 protein: ASGLRYSNQPQH

V gene: TRBV7-9
CDR3 length: 14
CDR3 protein: ASSSPDGLVRAEQF

V gene: TRBV20-1
CDR3 length: 9
CDR3 protein: SARTTPGAF

V gene: TRBV10-3
CDR3 length: 11
CDR3 protein: AISDWVGTEAF

V gene: TRBV5-1
CDR3 length: 12
CDR3 protein: ASSSTGVLYEQY

V gene: TRBV5-1
CDR3 length: 15
CDR3 protein: ASSLLAARSGTDTQY

V gene: TRBV4-3
CDR3 length: 12
CDR3 protein: ASSQGLGGNEQF

V gene: TRBV5-1
CDR3 length: 13
CDR3 protein: ASSGASLSGNTIY

V gene: TRBV4-3
CDR3 length: 13
CDR3 protein: ASSQEGLPGGEQF

V gene: TRBV3-1
CDR3 length: 11
CDR3 protein: ASSSLGGYEQY

V gene: TRBV19
CDR3 length: 11
CDR3 protein: ASNRGDTGELF

V gene: TRBV12-3/TRBV12-4
CDR3 length: 13
CDR3 protein: ASSGQYGSNQPQH

V gene: TRBV20-1
CDR3 length: 13
CDR3 protein: SARDIGILTDTQY

V gene: TRBV20-1
CDR3 length: 11
CDR3 protein: SARTGISTEAF

V gene: TRBV3-1
CDR3 length: 16
CDR3 protein: ASTQDSKRPLAKNIQY

V gene: TRBV6-2/TRBV6-3
CDR3 length: 12
CDR3 protein: ASSRQGVDYGYT